What follows are 23 T cell receptor beta chains derived from one specimen sequenced in a study of blood T cell repertoires in COVID-19. TCRdb's table, derived via immunoSEQ multiplex PCR, lists solely in-frame clones and lacks some. The table has around 200,000 clones, around 85% seen once. The specimen was peripheral blood. These receptors were taken from a man aged 65 to 85 with active or convalescent COVID-19.

The chain is built from TRBV11-2 and TRBJ1-6, with D tentatively TRBD1 (6 bases). The V end lost 2 bases, the J end lost 8 bases, and 16 bases lay between the germline ends. This CDR3 is 16 amino acids long. CDR1 and CDR2 (germline): SGHAT, FQNNGV. CDR3 sequence reads: CASSLPATGVHSPLHF. The CDR3 bases are TGTGCCAGCAGCTTACCCGCGACAGGCGTTCATTCACCCCTCCACTTT.

The chain employs TRBV6-2 or TRBV6-3 and TRBJ1-2; possible D gene TRBD1, 6 bases. The CDR3 loop spans 13 amino acids. Germline CDR1 and CDR2: MNHEY and SVGEGT. The V end was cut by 2 bases, the J end by 3 bases, with 7 bases between. The DNA for the CDR3 is TGTGCCAGCAGTTACGAGGGGGACTATGGCTACACCTTC. Its translation is CASSYEGDYGYTF.

The chain uses TRBV29-1 and TRBJ2-1, with 7 bases fitting TRBD1. CDR3 length equals 14 residues. V lost 4 bases to trimming and J lost 4 bases; unmatched junction nucleotides: 7. Germline assignment: CDR1 SQVTM and CDR2 ANQGSEA. Here the CDR3 DNA reads TGCAGCGTTGCGGAGACAGGGCCTTACAATGAGCAGTTCTTC. It is translated as CSVAETGPYNEQFF.

The V gene is TRBV7-3, the J gene TRBJ1-5; 9 positions match TRBD1. CDR3 size: 13 residues. The V gene end was trimmed by 4 bases and the J gene end by 7 bases; junction bases not matched to a gene: 2. The V gene's germline CDR1 is SGHTA and CDR2 FQGTGA. Here the CDR3 reads CASSWTGDQPQHF. CDR3 sequence (DNA): TGTGCCAGCAGCTGGACAGGGGACCAGCCCCAGCATTTT.

This chain links TRBV6-5 with TRBJ2-7; 8 nucleotides line up with TRBD2. CDR3 length equals 11 residues. V dropped 8 bases and J dropped 4; count of bases not matched to a gene: 1. Germline V CDR1 and CDR2: MNHEY, SVGAGI. CDR3 nucleotides: TGTGCCAGCTTAGCGGGGTACGAGCAGTACTTC. Translation: CASLAGYEQYF.

This chain joins TRBV5-1 and TRBJ2-2; a weak D match, TRBD1 (5 bases). The V end was cut by 2 bases, the J end by 1 base, with 12 bases between. The germline V gene has CDR1 SGHRS and CDR2 YFSETQ. This CDR3 is built from 16 residues. The CDR3 DNA reads TGCGCCAGCAGCTTAGACCCTAGGGGGAACACCGGGGAGCTGTTTTTT. It translates to CASSLDPRGNTGELFF.

This rearrangement joins TRBV24-1 to TRBJ1-4; 7 nucleotides align to TRBD1. Germline CDR1 and CDR2: KGHDR and SFDVKD. The CDR3 spans 15 residues. Losses at the gene ends were 2 bases for V and 8 bases for J; bases not matched to a gene: 7. The CDR3 protein is CATSDSRQGGEKLFF. In DNA form, the CDR3 reads TGTGCCACCAGTGATTCCAGACAGGGCGGCGAAAAACTGTTTTTT.

The V gene is TRBV19, the J gene TRBJ2-2; TRBD1 matches 9 bases. Germline trimming cut 8 bases from V and 4 bases from J; bases unmatched to any gene: 11. Germline values: CDR1 LNHDA, CDR2 SQIVND (reference sequence). This CDR3 has 16 amino acids. The CDR3: CASRNLGQGITGELFF. The CDR3 coding sequence is TGTGCCAGTCGCAATCTCGGACAGGGGATCACCGGGGAGCTGTTTTTT. Full variable domain (outside the CDR3, taken from reference TRBV19 and TRBJ2-2): DGGITQSPKYLFRKEGQNVTLSCEQNLNHDAMYWYRQDPGQGLRLIYYSQIVNDFQKGDIAEGYSVSREKKESFPLTVTSAQKNPTAFYLCASRNLGQGITGELFFGEGSRLTVL.

The chain combines TRBV11-2 with TRBJ1-2; a weak D match, TRBD1 (6 bases). In germline, CDR1 is SGHAT, CDR2 FQNNGV. The CDR3 loop spans 16 amino acids. Trimming took 1 base from V and 3 from J, leaving 15 bases between them. The DNA for the CDR3 is TGTGCCAGCAGCTTAGTGGCCTCAGGGGAAGACTATGGCTACACCTTC. Translation gives CASSLVASGEDYGYTF.

The gene calls are TRBV4-3 and TRBJ1-2; 10 bases line up with TRBD1. The germline CDR1 and CDR2 sequences are LGHNA and YSLEER. The CDR3 length is 15 residues. V shed 4 bases and J 5 bases; nucleotides not matched to a gene: 7. The CDR3 sequence is CASSRGTGEGYGYTF. CDR3 coding DNA: TGCGCCAGCAGCCGAGGGACAGGGGAGGGTTATGGCTACACCTTC.

The chain carries TRBV5-1 and TRBJ2-1; 11 bases agree with TRBD2. Germline V gene lookup returns CDR1 SGHRS and CDR2 YFSETQ. The V segment lost 0 bases and the J segment 7 bases; nucleotides outside the gene matches: 6. This CDR3 has 16 residues. CDR3 sequence: CASSLARLAGGNEQFF. DNA of the CDR3: TGCGCCAGCAGCTTGGCCAGGCTAGCGGGAGGAAATGAGCAGTTCTTC.

The genes are TRBV18 and TRBJ2-7; no reliable D call. With 3 bases removed from V and 9 bases from J, the gap between germline ends came to 12 bases. CDR1 is KGHSH, CDR2 LQKENI, per germline. CDR3 length equals 12 residues. The CDR3 region has the DNA TGTGCCAGCTCACCTTCCGGTCAGCGGCAGTACTTC. This gives the protein CASSPSGQRQYF.

The genes are TRBV12-3 or TRBV12-4 and TRBJ1-5; weak D call: TRBD1 (6 bases). The V end lost 6 bases, the J end lost 2 bases, and 8 bases lay between the germline ends. This CDR3 is built from 13 residues. The CDR3 sequence is CASRQGGNQPQHF. The CDR3 DNA reads TGTGCCAGCAGACAGGGAGGCAATCAGCCCCAGCATTTT.

Here the CDR3 DNA reads TGTGCCAGCAGCGACCAACAGGGGGCCGAGCAGTACTTC. Amino acid sequence: CASSDQQGAEQYF. The V call is TRBV5-4, the J call TRBJ2-7; TRBD1 matches at 9 bases. With 4 bases clipped from V and 6 bases from J, the junction kept 5 bases outside the gene matches. Germline V gene lookup returns CDR1 SGHNT and CDR2 YYREEE (reference sequence). CDR3 size: 13 residues.

This clone was detected many times. This chain connects TRBV27 to TRBJ2-1, with D possibly TRBD2 on 6 matching bases. The V and J ends lost 4 bases and 6 bases respectively, with 10 bases between them. Germline V CDR1 and CDR2: MNHEY, SMNVEV (reference sequence). The CDR3 has 13 amino acids. The chain's CDR3 is CASSWTIGNEQFF. CDR3 DNA sequence: TGTGCCAGCAGTTGGACTATCGGCAATGAGCAGTTCTTC.

The V gene is TRBV28, the J gene TRBJ1-6; 9 positions match TRBD1. This CDR3 is 14 amino acids long. V lost 8 bases, J lost 9 bases, and 8 bases stayed unmatched. The germline V gene encodes CDR1 MDHEN and CDR2 SYDVKM. The CDR3: CASAYRGRGSPLHF. In DNA, the CDR3 is TGTGCCAGCGCCTACAGGGGGCGCGGTTCACCCCTCCACTTT.

The gene calls are TRBV5-5 and TRBJ1-2; 9 bases fit TRBD1. After removal of 4 bases from V and 3 bases from J, the junction contained 4 bases not matched to a gene. The CDR3 is 14 residues long. Germline CDR1 and CDR2: SGHKS and YYEKEE (reference sequence). CDR3 loop: CASSARTGDYGYTF. CDR3 bases: TGTGCCAGCAGCGCCCGGACAGGGGACTATGGCTACACCTTC. Full variable domain (rest looked up from reference TRBV5-5 and TRBJ1-2): DAGVTQSPTHLIKTRGQQVTLRCSPISGHKSVSWYQQVLGQGPQFIFQYYEKEERGRGNFPDRFSARQFPNYSSELNVNALLLGDSALYLCASSARTGDYGYTFGSGTRLTVV.

The chain links TRBV6-1 to TRBJ2-7, with a tentative D call TRBD1 (6 bases). Germline V lookup: CDR1 MNHNS, CDR2 SASEGT. This CDR3 contains 13 residues. V lost 2 bases to trimming and J lost 2 bases, with 7 bases between them. Here the CDR3 DNA reads TGTGCCAGCAGTGAATACAGGGCCTACGAGCAGTACTTC. It yields the protein CASSEYRAYEQYF.

The chain combines TRBV19 with TRBJ1-1, with D maybe TRBD1 (5 bases). Trimming removed 4 bases from V and 1 base from J, with 19 bases in between. The CDR3 totals 17 residues. In germline, CDR1 is LNHDA, CDR2 SQIVND (reference sequence). The DNA for the CDR3 is TGTGCCAGTAGTACCCCACCTGGGGGGAGAGCGAACACTGAAGCTTTCTTT. It specifies CASSTPPGGRANTEAFF. Full variable domain (missing parts from reference TRBV19 and TRBJ1-1): DGGITQSPKYLFRKEGQNVTLSCEQNLNHDAMYWYRQDPGQGLRLIYYSQIVNDFQKGDIAEGYSVSREKKESFPLTVTSAQKNPTAFYLCASSTPPGGRANTEAFFGQGTRLTVV.

V and J are TRBV15 and TRBJ2-1; D is perhaps TRBD1 (6 bases). The CDR3 extends over 16 amino acids. The germline CDR1 and CDR2 sequences are LNHNV and YYDKDF (reference sequence). The V gene lost 5 bases and the J gene lost 0 bases, with 14 bases spanning the gap. CDR3 in amino acids: CATSRPPRGSYNEQFF. CDR3 in DNA: TGTGCCACCAGCCGCCCTCCCAGGGGCTCCTACAATGAGCAGTTCTTC. The full variable domain, its missing parts supplied by reference TRBV15 and TRBJ2-1, is DAMVIQNPRYQVTQFGKPVTLSCSQTLNHNVMYWYQQKSSQAPKLLFHYYDKDFNNEADTPDNFQSRRPNTSFCFLDIRSPGLGDTAMYLCATSRPPRGSYNEQFFGPGTRLTVL.

V is TRBV7-2 and J is TRBJ2-7; a possible D gene is TRBD1 (6 bases). Germline values: CDR1 SGHTA, CDR2 FQGNSA. The CDR3 covers 13 residues. V was pared by 4 bases and J by 0 bases, with 7 bases between. The CDR3 protein is CASSSGVSYEQYF. In DNA, the CDR3 is TGTGCCAGCAGCTCAGGGGTCTCCTACGAGCAGTACTTC.

There are a few counts of this clone. The gene calls are TRBV9 and TRBJ2-5, with 13 positions matching TRBD2. V was pared by 4 bases and J by 2 bases, with 14 bases of the junction left unmatched. From germline, CDR1 is SGDLS and CDR2 YYNGEE. This CDR3 is built from 19 residues. CDR3: CASSLGLAGEGGGQETQYF. The DNA for the CDR3 is TGTGCCAGCAGCCTTGGACTAGCGGGAGAAGGAGGGGGTCAAGAGACCCAGTACTTC.

This sequence joins TRBV3-1 (or the pseudogene TRBV3-2) and TRBJ2-1, with D tentatively TRBD2 (6 bases). The CDR3 loop spans 12 amino acids. In germline, CDR1 is LGHDT, CDR2 YNNKEL (reference sequence). V was cut by 4 bases and J by 6 bases, with 7 bases left in between. The CDR3 is CASSRRGNEQFF. DNA of the CDR3: TGTGCCAGCAGCCGGAGGGGCAATGAGCAGTTCTTC.